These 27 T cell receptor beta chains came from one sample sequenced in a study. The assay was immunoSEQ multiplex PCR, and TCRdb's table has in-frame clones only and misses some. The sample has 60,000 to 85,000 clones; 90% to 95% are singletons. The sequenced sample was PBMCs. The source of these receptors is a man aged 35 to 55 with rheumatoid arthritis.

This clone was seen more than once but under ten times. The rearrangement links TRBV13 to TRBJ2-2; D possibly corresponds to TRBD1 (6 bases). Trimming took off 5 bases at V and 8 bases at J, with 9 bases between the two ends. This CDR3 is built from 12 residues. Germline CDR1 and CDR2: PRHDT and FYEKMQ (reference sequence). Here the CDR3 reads CASSLQGGELFF. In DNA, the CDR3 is TGTGCCAGCAGCCTACAGGGTGGGGAGCTGTTTTTT.

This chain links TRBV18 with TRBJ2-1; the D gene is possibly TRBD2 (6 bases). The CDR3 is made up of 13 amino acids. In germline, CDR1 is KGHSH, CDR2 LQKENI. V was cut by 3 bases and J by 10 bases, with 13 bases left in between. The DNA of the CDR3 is TGTGCCAGCTCACCGTCGATTGGGAGGGAGCAGTTCTTC. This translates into CASSPSIGREQFF.

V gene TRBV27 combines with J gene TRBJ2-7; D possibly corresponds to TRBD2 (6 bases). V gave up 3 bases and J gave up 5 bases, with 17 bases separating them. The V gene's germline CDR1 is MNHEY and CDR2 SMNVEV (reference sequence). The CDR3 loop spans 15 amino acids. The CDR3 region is CASSFRGLAGDEQYF. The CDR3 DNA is TGTGCCAGCAGTTTTCGGGGGTTAGCTGGCGACGAGCAGTACTTC.

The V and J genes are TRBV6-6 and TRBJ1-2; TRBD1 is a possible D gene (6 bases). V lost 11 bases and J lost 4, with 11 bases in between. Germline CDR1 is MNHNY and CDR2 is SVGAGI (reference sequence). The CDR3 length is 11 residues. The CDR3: CAARGGYGYTF. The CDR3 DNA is TGTGCCGCCAGGGGAGGCTATGGCTACACCTTC.

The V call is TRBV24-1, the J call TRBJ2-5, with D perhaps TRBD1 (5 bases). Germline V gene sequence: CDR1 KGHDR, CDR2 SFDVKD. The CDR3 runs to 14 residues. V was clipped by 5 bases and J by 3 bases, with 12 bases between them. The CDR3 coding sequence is TGTGCCACCAGTGTGGAAGGGGTGGAAGAGACCCAGTACTTC. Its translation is CATSVEGVEETQYF.

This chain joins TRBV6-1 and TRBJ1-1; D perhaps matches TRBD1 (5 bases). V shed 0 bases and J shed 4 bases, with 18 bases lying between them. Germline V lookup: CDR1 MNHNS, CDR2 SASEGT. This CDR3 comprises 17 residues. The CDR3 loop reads CASSEAAVRGYGTEAFF. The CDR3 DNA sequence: TGTGCCAGCAGTGAAGCTGCCGTTCGGGGGTATGGCACTGAAGCTTTCTTT.

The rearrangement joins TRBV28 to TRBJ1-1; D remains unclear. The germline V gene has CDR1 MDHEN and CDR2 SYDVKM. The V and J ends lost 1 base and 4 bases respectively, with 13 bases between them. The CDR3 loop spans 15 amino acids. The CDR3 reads CASSLFVGLPTEAFF. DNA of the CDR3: TGTGCCAGCAGTTTATTCGTTGGGTTGCCCACTGAAGCTTTCTTT.

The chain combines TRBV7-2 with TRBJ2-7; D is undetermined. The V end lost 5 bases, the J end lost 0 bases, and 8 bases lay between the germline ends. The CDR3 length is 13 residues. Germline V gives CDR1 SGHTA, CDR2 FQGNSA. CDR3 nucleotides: TGTGCCAGCAGCCGAGGATACTCCTACGAGCAGTACTTC. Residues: CASSRGYSYEQYF.

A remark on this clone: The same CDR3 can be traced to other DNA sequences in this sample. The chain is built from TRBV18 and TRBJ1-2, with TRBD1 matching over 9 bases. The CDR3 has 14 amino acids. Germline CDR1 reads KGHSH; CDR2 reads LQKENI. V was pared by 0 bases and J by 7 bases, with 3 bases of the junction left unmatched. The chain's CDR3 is CASSPPGQGGGYTF. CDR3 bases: TGTGCCAGCTCACCACCGGGACAGGGTGGTGGCTACACCTTC.

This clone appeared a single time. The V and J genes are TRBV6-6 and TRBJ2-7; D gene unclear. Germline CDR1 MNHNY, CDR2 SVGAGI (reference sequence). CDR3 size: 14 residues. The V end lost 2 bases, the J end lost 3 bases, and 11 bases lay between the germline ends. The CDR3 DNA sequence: TGTGCCAGCAGTTACAGGGCGGTTAACTACGAGCAGTACTTC. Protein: CASSYRAVNYEQYF.

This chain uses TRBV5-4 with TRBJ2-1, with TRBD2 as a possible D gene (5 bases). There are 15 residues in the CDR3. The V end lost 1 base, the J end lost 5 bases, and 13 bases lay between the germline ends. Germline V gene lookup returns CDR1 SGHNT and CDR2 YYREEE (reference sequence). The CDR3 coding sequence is TGTGCCAGCAGCTTGATGTCCGGGGATAACAATGAGCAGTTCTTC. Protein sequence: CASSLMSGDNNEQFF.

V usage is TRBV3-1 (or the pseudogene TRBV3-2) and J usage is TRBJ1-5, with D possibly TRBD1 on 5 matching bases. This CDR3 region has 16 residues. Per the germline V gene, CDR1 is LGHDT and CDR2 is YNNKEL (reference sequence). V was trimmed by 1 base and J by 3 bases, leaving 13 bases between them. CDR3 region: CASSQGGGGTNQPQHF. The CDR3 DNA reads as TGTGCCAGCAGCCAAGGGGGCGGGGGGACCAATCAGCCCCAGCATTTT.

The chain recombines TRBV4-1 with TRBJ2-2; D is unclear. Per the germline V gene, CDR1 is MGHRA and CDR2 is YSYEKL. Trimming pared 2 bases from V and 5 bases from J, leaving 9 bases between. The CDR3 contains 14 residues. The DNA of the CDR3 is TGCGCCAGCAGCCAATGGTCTGGGACCGGGGAGCTGTTTTTT. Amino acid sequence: CASSQWSGTGELFF.

For the CDR3, the DNA is TGTGCTAGTGACACCCGGGACAGTCCCTATGGCTACACCTTC. It encodes CASDTRDSPYGYTF. The chain carries TRBV12-5 and TRBJ1-2; 7 bases are a match to TRBD1. The CDR3 has 14 amino acids. Germline assignment: CDR1 LGHNT and CDR2 FRNRAP. V was pared by 7 bases and J by 4 bases, with 9 bases of the junction left unmatched.

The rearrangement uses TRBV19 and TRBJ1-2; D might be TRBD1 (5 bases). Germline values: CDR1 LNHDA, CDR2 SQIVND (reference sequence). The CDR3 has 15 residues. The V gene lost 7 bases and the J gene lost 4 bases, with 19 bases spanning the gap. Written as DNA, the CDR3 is TGTGCCAGTACCGAGAGGCCGGGGCTTTCCTATGGCTACACCTTC. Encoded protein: CASTERPGLSYGYTF.

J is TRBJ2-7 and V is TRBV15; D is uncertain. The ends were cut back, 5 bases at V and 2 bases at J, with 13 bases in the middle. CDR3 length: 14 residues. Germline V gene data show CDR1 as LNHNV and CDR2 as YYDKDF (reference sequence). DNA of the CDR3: TGTGCCACCAGCGCGCCCTACTCCCCCTACGAGCAGTACTTC. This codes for CATSAPYSPYEQYF.

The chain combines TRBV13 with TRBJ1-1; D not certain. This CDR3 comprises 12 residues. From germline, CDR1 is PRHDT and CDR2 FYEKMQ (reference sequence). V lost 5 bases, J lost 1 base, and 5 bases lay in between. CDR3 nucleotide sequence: TGTGCCAGCAGCCCGGGGAACACTGAAGCTTTCTTT. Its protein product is CASSPGNTEAFF.

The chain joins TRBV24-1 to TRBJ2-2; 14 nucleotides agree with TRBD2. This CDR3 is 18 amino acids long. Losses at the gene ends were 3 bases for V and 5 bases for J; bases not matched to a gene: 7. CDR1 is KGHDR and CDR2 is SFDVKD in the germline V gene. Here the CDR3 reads CATSDPGTSGRRTGELFF. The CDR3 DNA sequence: TGTGCCACCAGTGATCCCGGGACTAGCGGGAGACGGACCGGGGAGCTGTTTTTT.

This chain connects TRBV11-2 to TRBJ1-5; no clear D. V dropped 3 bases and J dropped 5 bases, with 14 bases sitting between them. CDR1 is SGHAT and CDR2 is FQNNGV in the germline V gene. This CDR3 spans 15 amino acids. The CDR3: CASSLGVTGDQPQHF. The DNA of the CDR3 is TGTGCCAGCAGCTTGGGTGTAACTGGGGATCAGCCCCAGCATTTT.

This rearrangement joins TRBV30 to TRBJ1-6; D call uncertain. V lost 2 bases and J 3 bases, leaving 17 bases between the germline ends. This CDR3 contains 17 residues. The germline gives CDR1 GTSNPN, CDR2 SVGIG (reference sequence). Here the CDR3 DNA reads TGTGCCTGGAGTCCCCCCGCGGGAAACAACTATAATTCACCCCTCCACTTT. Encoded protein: CAWSPPAGNNYNSPLHF.

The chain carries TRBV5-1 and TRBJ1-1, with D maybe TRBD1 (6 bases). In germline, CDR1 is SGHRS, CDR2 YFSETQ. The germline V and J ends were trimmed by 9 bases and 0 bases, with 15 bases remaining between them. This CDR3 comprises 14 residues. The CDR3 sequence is CATTKDSVNTEAFF. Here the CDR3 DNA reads TGCGCCACCACAAAGGACAGCGTGAACACTGAAGCTTTCTTT.

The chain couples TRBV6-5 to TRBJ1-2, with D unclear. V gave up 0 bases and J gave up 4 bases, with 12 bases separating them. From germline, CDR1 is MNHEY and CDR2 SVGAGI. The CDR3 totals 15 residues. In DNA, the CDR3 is TGTGCCAGCAGTTACTCGTTTACCGGGTCCTATGGCTACACCTTC. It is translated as CASSYSFTGSYGYTF.

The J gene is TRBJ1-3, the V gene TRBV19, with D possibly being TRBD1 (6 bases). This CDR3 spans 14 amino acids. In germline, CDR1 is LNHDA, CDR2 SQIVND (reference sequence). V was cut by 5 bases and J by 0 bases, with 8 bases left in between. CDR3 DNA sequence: TGTGCCAGTAGTGGGGACACCTCTGGAAACACCATATATTTT. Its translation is CASSGDTSGNTIYF.

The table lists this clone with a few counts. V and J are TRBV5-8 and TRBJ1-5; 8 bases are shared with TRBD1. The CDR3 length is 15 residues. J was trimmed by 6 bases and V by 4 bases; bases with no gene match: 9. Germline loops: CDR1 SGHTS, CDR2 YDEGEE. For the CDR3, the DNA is TGTGCCAGCAGCGGTGGACAGGGAGAAGGTCAGCCCCAGCATTTT. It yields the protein CASSGGQGEGQPQHF.

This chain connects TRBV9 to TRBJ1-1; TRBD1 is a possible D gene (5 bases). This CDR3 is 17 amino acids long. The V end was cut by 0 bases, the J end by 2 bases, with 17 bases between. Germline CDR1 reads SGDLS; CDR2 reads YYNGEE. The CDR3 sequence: CASSVGMGRGKNTEAFF. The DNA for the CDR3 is TGTGCCAGCAGCGTAGGTATGGGGCGCGGGAAAAACACTGAAGCTTTCTTT.

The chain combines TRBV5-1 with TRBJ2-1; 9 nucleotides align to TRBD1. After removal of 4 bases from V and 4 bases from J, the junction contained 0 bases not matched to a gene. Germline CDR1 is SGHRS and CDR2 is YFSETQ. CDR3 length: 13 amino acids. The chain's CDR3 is CASSGTGYNEQFF. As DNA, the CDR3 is TGCGCCAGCAGCGGGACAGGGTACAATGAGCAGTTCTTC.

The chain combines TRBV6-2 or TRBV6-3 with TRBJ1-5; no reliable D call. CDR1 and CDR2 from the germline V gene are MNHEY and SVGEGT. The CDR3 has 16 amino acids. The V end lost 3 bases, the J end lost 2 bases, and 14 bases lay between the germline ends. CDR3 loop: CASSYSTPGGNQPQHF. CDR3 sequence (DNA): TGTGCCAGCAGTTATTCTACCCCCGGGGGCAATCAGCCCCAGCATTTT.